This record concerns one T cell receptor (beta chain) sequence. This clone's antigen is unknown. The data were taken from a study of cytomegalovirus exposure and HLA in healthy donors (TCRdb year 2017). About the investigation overall: An earlier analysis of fewer than 750 of the donors reported approximately 280 Gb of sequence data and 95 million to 130 million unique TCR beta sequences obtained from around 170 million T cells. An early release that covered some 630 HLA-typed donors contained 250 to 350 gigabases of sequencing data and about 93 million unique TCR sequences. Of the approximately 400 genotyped donors, roughly 85% fell in the genetic ancestry cluster associated with self-reported Caucasian donors. The aim of the study was to test whether cataloging public T cell receptors could identify signatures of past pathogen exposure. The T cell repertoires of 666 subjects were profiled by immunosequencing and related to cytomegalovirus serostatus. Along with the roughly 700-subject first cohort, a separate validation cohort of around 110 different subjects was used. The study combined high-throughput TCR immunosequencing, statistical association of individual TCRs with disease status, and machine learning to predict cytomegalovirus infection status. To study patterns of TCR occurrence, a later analysis re-analyzed previously published TCR beta repertoires from 500 to 850 donors and added high-resolution HLA genotyping. Rather than drawing on any new phenotypic data, the later analysis identified candidate immune exposures from TCR beta sequences and the way those sequences occurred across donors. In an earlier analysis of over 550 of the donors, high-throughput TCR beta sequencing was used to judge whether each TCR beta V gene segment behaved as functional or pseudogenic. Donor age, sex, ethnicity and CMV serostatus were compiled together with the repertoire data. A later genetic analysis used genome-wide SNP genotypes for about 65% of the 666 donors, treating that subset as a discovery cohort. Every discovery cohort repertoire had been produced on one sequencing platform. HLA typing included class I and class II loci at four-digit resolution. The number of donors typed differed by locus, with roughly 620-630 for A, B, C, DRB1 and DQB1, roughly 520 for DQA1, about 610 for DPA1, and around 430 for DPB1. Because of strong linkage in the cohort, a few DR-DQ haplotypes were treated as single units for association and clustering. On average, approximately 250,000 unique TCR beta nucleotide sequences were sequenced per donor among a few hundred genotyped donors of the cohort, with approximately 18% of those sequences being non-productive. The research as a whole found: The earlier analysis of almost 600 of the donors excluded some 15 rarely observed V segments, including chromosome 9 orphons, because counts were too low. A later analysis found that HLA-associated TCR beta chains were more clonally expanded and had lower generation probabilities than equally common non-associated chains. Correlated functional status among segregating V segments might reflect linkage disequilibrium, but an unknown experimental factor could not be ruled out. In this cohort, only TCR beta chains were sequenced, and detectable features were limited by the absence of alpha or paired-chain data. Most CMV-associated TCR beta chains appeared to be HLA-restricted in a later analysis, and the HLA associations seemed to be driven largely by CMV exposure. A later analysis found that TCR association rates varied across HLA loci, with DRB1 alleles showing the most associated TCRs and HLA-C alleles the fewest. Specific HLA alleles were associated with 18,000 or so TCR beta sequences at a false discovery rate of 0.05 in a later analysis. A cluster of highly shared sequence variants was judged likely to be a technical artifact of the sequencing pipeline. An earlier analysis of around 600 of the donors showed that most TCR beta V segments appeared in productive rearrangements either about 87% or about 30% of the time, which broadly matched IMGT annotations. According to a later genetic analysis, donors in an Asian-associated ancestry cluster had fewer N-insertions in productive TCRs than the roughly 660-donor mean. Because HLA typing was unavailable for some donors at each locus, only the typed subset was used in association tests. Several of the top co-occurrence clusters appeared to be linked to parvovirus B19, influenza, CMV and Epstein-Barr virus, according to a later analysis. The study gave a list of under 200 TCR beta chains associated with cytomegalovirus. In vitro tests confirmed that a few of the cytomegalovirus-associated TCR beta chains recognize cytomegalovirus antigens. Some IMGT-functional V segments, including TRBV6-2 and TRBV6-3, could not be distinguished by the 87-base-pair reads and were therefore excluded. The classifier was reported to diagnose cytomegalovirus status with high specificity and sensitivity in both the original and validation cohorts. Strong co-occurrence of HLA alleles, especially DR and DQ, made assigning TCR associations to individual alleles difficult. A later genetic analysis associated a missense DCLRE1C variant with V-gene and J-gene trimming of TCR beta chains, and an independent cohort replicated the association. Roughly uniform sequencing depth across donors was assumed in presence/absence analyses, although this assumption may not hold. The authors suggested that the approach could potentially be extended to other disease states and immunological phenotypes. While some public TCRs were present in many individuals, most TCR sequences turned up only very rarely across donors. A further reported finding was that TCR beta sequences accurately predicted the HLA-A and HLA-B alleles for most subjects in the first cohort. CMV serostatus was the only immune exposure information available for the cohort.

From cysteine to phenylalanine, the CDR3 is 15 amino acids long. Only the CDR3 portion is preserved as DNA: 45 bases, with reading frame beginning at the first base. Libraries came from the immunoSEQ multiplex PCR assay. A mixture of 60 forward primers for TCR Vbeta segments and 13 reverse primers for TCR Jbeta segments was used in the multiplex PCR. Amplification of the CDR3 region of rearranged TCR beta genes was performed with a multiplex PCR assay on genomic DNA. Amplified TCR beta libraries were sequenced as 87-base-pair reads on the Illumina HiSeq System. The original methods were these. A later analysis tallied roughly 80 million unique TCR beta chains across the 650 to 750 repertoires, and some 12 million of those chains were shared by two or more donors. Raw reads were error-corrected and collapsed into unique sequences by a nearest-neighbor algorithm in which closely related sequences were merged to remove PCR and sequencing errors. V, D and J gene segments were assigned by aligning CDR3 sequences to IMGT reference sequences. Each retained sequence needed at least a six-nucleotide match to both a V gene segment and a J gene segment. A rearrangement was called productive if the CDR3 had no stop codons and remained in frame with V and J, and every other rearrangement was called non-productive. Following IMGT convention, CDR3 was defined as the stretch from the second conserved V-encoded cysteine to the conserved J-encoded phenylalanine. The earlier analysis of about 590 of the donors excluded sequences that lacked an unambiguous match to a single V gene segment. An earlier analysis of several hundred of the donors called V segments functional above 56.7% productive rearrangements and segregating when the between-donor standard deviation exceeded 5%. To diagnose cytomegalovirus status from the catalog of TCR beta chain sequences, a statistical classification framework was built. A later analysis assigned V and J genes by comparing TCR nucleotide sequences with IMGT/GENE-DB human TR gene sequences. Using the TCRdist pipeline, a later analysis assigned CDR3 sequences along with most-parsimonious VDJ recombination scenarios. In a later analysis, every TCR beta chain was defined by the combination of its CDR3 amino acid sequence and its V-gene family, and reads without a unique V-gene family were dropped. A later analysis removed nearly 600 highly shared, low-generation-probability nucleotide sequences to deal with suspected cross-contamination and a sequencing artifact. A later analysis calculated a clonal expansion index for each public chain from normalized within-repertoire ranks of inferred template counts. Generation probabilities in a later analysis came from a VDJ recombination model fitted to out-of-frame rearrangements, and those results were checked against IGoR. Hypergeometric tests were used in a later analysis to score TCR-TCR, TCR-HLA and TCR-CMV co-occurrence, with a repertoire-size bias correction applied to the TCR pairs. A later analysis estimated false discovery rates by permuting HLA or CMV assignments 20 times. A later analysis grouped co-occurring TCRs with DBSCAN, adding TCRdist sequence similarity when clustering within HLA-allele-positive subsets. Repertoires with fewer than 30,000 or more than 120,000 public chains, plus five repertoires with anomalous nucleotide sharing, were excluded from co-occurrence clustering. TCRdb mirrors the immuneACCESS table, restricted to in-frame sequences. Some clones are absent from its copies; in checked studies, under half trace to an unresolved V gene, and the reason for the others is unknown. The V and J calls and clone size were taken over from that table, and D and trimming were inferred from the DNA. The sample's own table lists tens of thousands of clones. The ten top clones hold roughly 22% of the sample.

The cohort consisted of 600 to 700 healthy bone marrow donors. At the time of sampling, every cohort member was nominally healthy, though immune exposures that went unrecorded were likely present. The donor tested CMV seropositive and was one of the 289 seropositive cohort members. A peripheral blood sample was provided by each donor, and peripheral blood mononuclear cells were used for TCR beta sequencing. Genomic DNA extraction from the blood cell samples was performed with the Qiagen DNeasy Blood Extraction Kit. The source of this sequence is a man in his fifties or sixties in good health and CMV-seropositive. This chain joins TRBV12-1 to TRBJ2-4; the table gives TRBD2 as D, unverified against the DNA. TRBV12-1 is reported as a pseudogene. Sequencing was performed on PBMCs. CDR3 region: CAPGEGGLAKNIQYF. The nucleotides are TGTGCCCCGGGGGAGGGAGGACTAGCCAAAAACATTCAGTACTTC.